A selection of T cell receptor beta chains follows, all from one sample in a study of vaccination effects on CD4 cells after COVID-19. Data came from immunoSEQ multiplex PCR; TCRdb stores just in-frame clones and leaves some out. The table records roughly 52,000 clones, roughly two thirds of them present only once. No antigen has been identified for these receptors. Sample: CD4+ T cells from PBMCs cultured with SARS-CoV-2 spike peptides, taken before COVID-19 vaccination. Receptors were obtained from a human donor who received a COVID-19 vaccine. CDR3s include the opening cysteine and the closing phenylalanine or tryptophan. The D gene is left open where the match is weak. Expanded clones are given a class, and other clones once, few, many or no size at all.

d_call | j_call | v_call | clone_size | cdr3_nt | cdr3_aa
TRBD1 | TRBJ1-4 | TRBV15 | NA | TGTGCCACCAGCAGAGGACAGGGACCAGAAAAACTGTTTTTT | CATSRGQGPEKLFF
NA | TRBJ2-7 | TRBV9 | NA | TGTGCCAGCAGCGCGGGGGCGGTGTCCTACGAGCAGTACTTC | CASSAGAVSYEQYF
NA | TRBJ1-2 | TRBV13 | NA | TGTGCCAGCAGCTTAGGGGGTGATGGCTACACCTTC | CASSLGGDGYTF
NA | TRBJ1-2 | TRBV28 | NA | TGTGGGGGGCCCGGGAGCGACTATGGCTACACCTTC | CGGPGSDYGYTF
TRBD1 | TRBJ2-2 | TRBV5-1 | once | TGCGCCAGCAGCTTGGTGGGACAGGGCACCGGGGAGCTGTTTTTT | CASSLVGQGTGELFF
NA | TRBJ1-5 | TRBV3-1/TRBV3-2 | once | TGTGCCAGCAGCCACAAGGGGCAGGGGAATCAGCCCCAGCATTTT | CASSHKGQGNQPQHF
TRBD2 | TRBJ2-1 | TRBV19 | NA | TGTGCCATTAGCGGGGAAACACCCTACAATGAGCAGTTCTTC | CAISGETPYNEQFF
NA | TRBJ1-3 | TRBV18 | once | TGTGCCAGCTCACCATCCGGGGGAAGCTCTGGAAACACCATATATTTT | CASSPSGGSSGNTIYF
TRBD1 | TRBJ2-1 | TRBV7-8 | NA | TGTGCCAGCAGCTCGTACAGGGGCGATGAGCAGTTCTTC | CASSSYRGDEQFF
TRBD1 | TRBJ1-4 | TRBV5-1 | NA | TGCGCCAGCAGCGCGACAGGGGGCAGGGAAAAACTGTTTTTT | CASSATGGREKLFF
NA | TRBJ1-4 | TRBV4-3 | NA | TGCGCCAGCAGCCAAGATAGGCTCTCTGAAAAACTGTTTTTT | CASSQDRLSEKLFF
NA | TRBJ1-6 | TRBV11-2 | few | TGTGCCAGCAGCTTAGACCGGCCAAATTTACATTCACCCCTCCACTTT | CASSLDRPNLHSPLHF
TRBD1 | TRBJ2-5 | TRBV3-1/TRBV3-2 | NA | TGTGCCAGCAGCCAGCGGACAGGGGGGGGAGAGACCCAGTACTTC | CASSQRTGGGETQYF
NA | TRBJ1-3 | TRBV7-9 | NA | TGTGCCAGCAGCCCTTCCGGGGCTGGAAACACCATATATTTT | CASSPSGAGNTIYF
NA | TRBJ1-2 | TRBV16 | NA | TGTGCCAGCAGCCCGTTTGAGGAGACAGCATATGGCTACACCTTC | CASSPFEETAYGYTF
NA | TRBJ2-2 | TRBV6-2/TRBV6-3 | NA | TGTGCCAGCAGTCTTTCGGGGTCGAACACCGGGGAGCTGTTTTTT | CASSLSGSNTGELFF
NA | TRBJ1-5 | TRBV6-5 | few | TGTGCCAGCAGTCCCCGGGGAAGACAGCCCCAGCATTTT | CASSPRGRQPQHF
NA | TRBJ2-3 | TRBV28 | once | TGTGCCAGCAGTAAGGACGTTAATACGCAGTATTTT | CASSKDVNTQYF
NA | TRBJ1-2 | TRBV7-2 | NA | TGTGCCAGCAGCTTAGGCAGTTTTAACTATGGCTACACCTTC | CASSLGSFNYGYTF
TRBD1 | TRBJ1-2 | TRBV3-1/TRBV3-2 | NA | TGTGCCAGCAGCCAGAGGGGGCAGGGGCAAGGCTACACCTTC | CASSQRGQGQGYTF
NA | TRBJ2-7 | TRBV19 | NA | TGTGCCAGTAGTATACCGGGCAGGGCCAGAGACGAGCAGTACTTC | CASSIPGRARDEQYF
NA | TRBJ2-1 | TRBV2 | NA | TGTGCCAGCAAGGGGCTCTACAATGAGCAGTTCTTC | CASKGLYNEQFF
NA | TRBJ2-7 | TRBV4-2 | NA | TGTGCCAGCAGCCAAGGGGACTTCTACGAGCAGTACTTC | CASSQGDFYEQYF
NA | TRBJ2-6 | TRBV25-1 | NA | TGTGCCAGCAGTGAATTACGACCTGGGGCCAACGTCCTGACTTTC | CASSELRPGANVLTF
NA | TRBJ1-2 | TRBV20-1 | NA | TGCAGTGCTAGCAGGGTCCCCGGCTACACCTTC | CSASRVPGYTF
TRBD1 | TRBJ1-1 | TRBV12-5 | NA | TGTGCTAGTGGCCGGGACAGGGGTGAAGCTTTCTTT | CASGRDRGEAFF
NA | TRBJ1-1 | TRBV7-2 | NA | TGTGCCAGCAGCCCCGGACAGTGGAAGATGAACACTGAAGCTTTCTTT | CASSPGQWKMNTEAFF
TRBD1 | TRBJ2-1 | TRBV7-3 | few | TGTGCCAGCAGCTTTACAGGGGGCTGGGGCGATGAGCAGTTCTTC | CASSFTGGWGDEQFF
NA | TRBJ2-2 | TRBV7-2 | few | TGTGCCAGCAGCTTAGGCTTCAGCCCGTCCGGGGAGCTGTTTTTT | CASSLGFSPSGELFF
NA | TRBJ2-5 | TRBV19 | NA | TGTGCCAGTAACGTCGGGGGGCAGAAGACCCAGTACTTC | CASNVGGQKTQYF
NA | TRBJ1-6 | TRBV28 | NA | TGTGCCAGCAGTTTAGCGAGCTCCTATAATTCACCCCTCCACTTT | CASSLASSYNSPLHF